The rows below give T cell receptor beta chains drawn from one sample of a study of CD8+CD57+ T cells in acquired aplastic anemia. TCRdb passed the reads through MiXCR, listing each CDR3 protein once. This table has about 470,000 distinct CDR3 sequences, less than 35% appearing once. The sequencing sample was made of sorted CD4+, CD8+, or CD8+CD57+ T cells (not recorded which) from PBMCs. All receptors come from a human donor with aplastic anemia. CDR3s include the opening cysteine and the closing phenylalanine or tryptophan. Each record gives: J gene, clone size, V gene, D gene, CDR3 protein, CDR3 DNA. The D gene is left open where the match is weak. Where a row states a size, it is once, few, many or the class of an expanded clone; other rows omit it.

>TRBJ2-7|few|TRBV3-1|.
CASSPAGGGYEQYF
TGTGCCAGCAGCCCCGCAGGGGGAGGATACGAGCAGTACTTC
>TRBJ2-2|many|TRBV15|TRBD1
CATSRDRVFRELFF
TGTGCCACCAGCAGGGACAGGGTATTCAGGGAGCTGTTTTTT
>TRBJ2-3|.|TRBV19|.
CASSITGTGTDTQYF
TGTGCCAGTAGTATAACAGGGACCGGCACAGATACGCAGTATTTT
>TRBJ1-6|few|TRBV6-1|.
CASSLNPPGHLNSPLHF
TGTGCCAGCAGCCTTAACCCGCCGGGACATCTTAATTCACCCCTCCACTTT
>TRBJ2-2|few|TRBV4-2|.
CASSQVGSNTGELFF
TGTGCCAGCAGCCAAGTAGGATCGAACACCGGGGAGCTGTTTTTT
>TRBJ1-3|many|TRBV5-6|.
CASSLETNTIYF
TGTGCCAGCAGCTTGGAGACGAACACCATATATTTT
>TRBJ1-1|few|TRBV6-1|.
CASSHDGGTEAFF
TGTGCCAGCAGTCATGACGGTGGCACTGAAGCTTTCTTT
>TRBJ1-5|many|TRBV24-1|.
CATSDSRVHQPQHF
TGTGCCACCAGTGACAGCAGGGTCCATCAGCCCCAGCATTTT
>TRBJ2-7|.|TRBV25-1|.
CASSQERGAVYEQYF
TGCGCCAGCAGCCAAGAACGGGGGGCGGTCTACGAGCAGTACTTC
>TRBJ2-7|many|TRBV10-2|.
CASSDHTYEQYF
TGCGCCAGCAGTGACCACACGTACGAGCAGTACTTC
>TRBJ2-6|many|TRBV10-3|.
CAISGSGANVLTF
TGTGCCATTTCGGGCTCTGGGGCCAACGTCCTGACTTTC
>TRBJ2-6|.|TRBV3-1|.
CASSQSVRNSGANVLTF
TGTGCCAGCAGCCAAAGTGTTAGAAACTCTGGAGCCAACGTCCTGACTTTC
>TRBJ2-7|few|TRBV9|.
CASSPSRVSPYEQYF
TGTGCCAGCAGCCCGAGCAGGGTCTCTCCCTACGAGCAGTACTTC
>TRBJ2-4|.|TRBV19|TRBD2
CASSGLLAEKNIQYF
TGTGCCAGTAGTGGACTACTAGCGGAAAAAAACATTCAGTACTTC
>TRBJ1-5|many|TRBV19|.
CASSIRAREAQPQHF
TGTGCCAGTAGTATTAGGGCCAGGGAAGCTCAGCCCCAGCATTTT
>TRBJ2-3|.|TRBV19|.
CASSSGMDTDTQYF
TGTGCCAGTAGTTCAGGGATGGACACAGATACGCAGTATTTT
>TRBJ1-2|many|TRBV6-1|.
CASSDRFYGYTF
TGTGCCAGCAGTGACAGGTTCTATGGCTACACCTTC
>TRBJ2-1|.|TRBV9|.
CASSVEWAGSYNEQFF
TGTGCCAGCAGCGTGGAATGGGCCGGCTCCTACAATGAGCAGTTCTTC
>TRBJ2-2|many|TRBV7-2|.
CASSLVLGYGELFF
TGTGCCAGCAGCTTAGTGTTAGGGTACGGGGAGCTGTTTTTT
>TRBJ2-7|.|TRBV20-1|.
CSARDKARGREQYF
TGCAGTGCTAGAGATAAGGCCAGGGGGAGGGAGCAGTACTTC
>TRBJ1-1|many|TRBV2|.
CASSEGGSNTEAFF
TGTGCCAGCAGTGAAGGGGGCTCTAACACTGAAGCTTTCTTT
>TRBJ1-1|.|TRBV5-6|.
CASRDDLLNTEAFF
TGTGCCAGCAGGGATGACTTGCTGAACACTGAAGCTTTCTTT
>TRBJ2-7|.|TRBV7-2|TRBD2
CASSGRVSYEQYF
TGTGCCAGCAGCGGGAGGGTTTCTTACGAGCAGTACTTC